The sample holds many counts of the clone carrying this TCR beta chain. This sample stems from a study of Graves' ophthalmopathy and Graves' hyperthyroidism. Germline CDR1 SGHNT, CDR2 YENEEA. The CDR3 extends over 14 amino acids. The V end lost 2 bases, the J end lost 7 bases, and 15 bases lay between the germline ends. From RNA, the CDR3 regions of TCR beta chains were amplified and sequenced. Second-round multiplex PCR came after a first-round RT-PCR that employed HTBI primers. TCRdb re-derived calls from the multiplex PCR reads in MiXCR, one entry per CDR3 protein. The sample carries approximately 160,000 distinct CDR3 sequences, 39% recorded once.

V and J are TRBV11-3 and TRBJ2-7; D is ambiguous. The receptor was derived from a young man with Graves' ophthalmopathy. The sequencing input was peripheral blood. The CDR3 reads CASSLSDSDGEQYF. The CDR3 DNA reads TGTGCCAGCAGCTTATCAGACTCTGATGGGGAGCAGTACTTC.